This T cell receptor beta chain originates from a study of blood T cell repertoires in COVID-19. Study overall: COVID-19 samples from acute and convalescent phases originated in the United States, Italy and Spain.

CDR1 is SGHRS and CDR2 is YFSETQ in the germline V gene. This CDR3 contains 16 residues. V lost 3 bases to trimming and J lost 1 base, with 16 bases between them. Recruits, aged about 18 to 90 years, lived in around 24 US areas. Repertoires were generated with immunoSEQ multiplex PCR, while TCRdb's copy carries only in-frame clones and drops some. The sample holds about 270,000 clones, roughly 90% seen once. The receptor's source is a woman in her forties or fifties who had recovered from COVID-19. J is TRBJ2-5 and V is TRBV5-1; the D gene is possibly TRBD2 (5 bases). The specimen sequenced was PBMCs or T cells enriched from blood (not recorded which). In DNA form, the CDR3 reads TGCGCCAGCAGCTCGAGGGAACGTGGGAGCCAAGAGACCCAGTACTTC. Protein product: CASSSRERGSQETQYF.